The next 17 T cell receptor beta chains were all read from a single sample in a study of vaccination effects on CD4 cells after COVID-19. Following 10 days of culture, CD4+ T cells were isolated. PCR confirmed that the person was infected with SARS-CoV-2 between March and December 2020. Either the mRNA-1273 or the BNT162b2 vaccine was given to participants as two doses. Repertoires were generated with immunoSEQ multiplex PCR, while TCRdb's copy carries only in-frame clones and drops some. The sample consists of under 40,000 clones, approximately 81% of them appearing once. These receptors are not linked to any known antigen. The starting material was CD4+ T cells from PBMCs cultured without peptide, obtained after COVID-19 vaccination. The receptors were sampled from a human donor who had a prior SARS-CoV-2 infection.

Written as DNA, the CDR3 is TGTGCCAGCAGCGACAGGCTAACTAATGAAAAACTGTTTTTT. Translated: CASSDRLTNEKLFF. This chain connects TRBV9 to TRBJ1-4, with D tentatively TRBD1 (5 bases). The CDR3 is made up of 14 amino acids. The V gene's germline CDR1 is SGDLS and CDR2 YYNGEE. The V end was cut by 3 bases, the J end by 1 base, with 7 bases between.

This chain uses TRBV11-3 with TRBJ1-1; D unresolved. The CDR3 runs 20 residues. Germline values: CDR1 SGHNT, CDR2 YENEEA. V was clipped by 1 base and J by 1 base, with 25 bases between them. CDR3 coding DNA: TGTGCCAGCAGCTTAGCCCCCAACTGGACCAGCCGGCACGGGAACACTGAAGCTTTCTTT. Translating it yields CASSLAPNWTSRHGNTEAFF.

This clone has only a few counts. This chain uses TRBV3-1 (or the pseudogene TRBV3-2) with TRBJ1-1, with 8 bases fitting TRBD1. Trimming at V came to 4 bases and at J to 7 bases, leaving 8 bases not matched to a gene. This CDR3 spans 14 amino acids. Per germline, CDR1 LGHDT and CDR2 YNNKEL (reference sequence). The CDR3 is CASSLGQGWGEAFF. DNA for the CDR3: TGTGCCAGCAGCCTAGGACAGGGCTGGGGTGAAGCTTTCTTT.

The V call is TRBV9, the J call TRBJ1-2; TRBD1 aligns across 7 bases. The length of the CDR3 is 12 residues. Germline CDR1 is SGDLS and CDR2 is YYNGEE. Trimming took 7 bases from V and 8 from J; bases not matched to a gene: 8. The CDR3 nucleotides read TGTGCCAGCCGGATATTAGGGGGCGGCTACACCTTC. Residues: CASRILGGGYTF.

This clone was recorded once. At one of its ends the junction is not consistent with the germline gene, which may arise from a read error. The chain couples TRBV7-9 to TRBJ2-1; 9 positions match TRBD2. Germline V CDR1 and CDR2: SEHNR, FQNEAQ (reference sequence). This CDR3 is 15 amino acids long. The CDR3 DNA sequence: TGTGCCAGCAGCTTAAGTAGCGGGAGCTACGATGAGCAGTTCTTC. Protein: CASSLSSGSYDEQFF.

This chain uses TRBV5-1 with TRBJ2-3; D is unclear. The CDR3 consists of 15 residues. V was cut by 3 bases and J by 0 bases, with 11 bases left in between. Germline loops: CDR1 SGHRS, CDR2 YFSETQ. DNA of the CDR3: TGCGCCAGCAGCTCGACTGGACCTAGCACAGATACGCAGTATTTT. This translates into CASSSTGPSTDTQYF.

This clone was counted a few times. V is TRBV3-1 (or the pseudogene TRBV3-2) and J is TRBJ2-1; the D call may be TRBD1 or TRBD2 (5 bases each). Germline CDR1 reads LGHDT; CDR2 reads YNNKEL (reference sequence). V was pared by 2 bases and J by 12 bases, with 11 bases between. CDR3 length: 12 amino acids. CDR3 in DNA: TGTGCCAGCAGCCAACAGGGCGGGTGGCAGTTCTTC. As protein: CASSQQGGWQFF.

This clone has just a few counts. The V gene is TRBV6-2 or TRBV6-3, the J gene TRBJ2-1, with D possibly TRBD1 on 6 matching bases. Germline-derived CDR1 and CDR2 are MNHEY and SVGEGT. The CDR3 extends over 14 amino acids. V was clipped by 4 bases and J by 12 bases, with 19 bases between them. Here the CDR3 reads CASSLRTDEWWQFF. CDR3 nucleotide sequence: TGTGCCAGCAGTTTGAGGACAGACGAATGGTGGCAGTTCTTC.

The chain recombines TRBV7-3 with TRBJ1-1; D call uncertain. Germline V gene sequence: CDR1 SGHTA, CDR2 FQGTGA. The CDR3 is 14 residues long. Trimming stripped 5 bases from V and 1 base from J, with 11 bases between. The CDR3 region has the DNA TGTGCCAGCAGCCCAAGCGGGAGGAACACTGAAGCTTTCTTT. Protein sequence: CASSPSGRNTEAFF.

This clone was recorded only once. DNA of the CDR3: TGTGCCAGCAGCCCCGGGACAGCCACCCTCTATGGCTACACCTTC. It translates to CASSPGTATLYGYTF. The chain carries TRBV5-4 and TRBJ1-2; 7 positions agree with TRBD1. Germline V lookup: CDR1 SGHNT, CDR2 YYREEE (reference sequence). The CDR3 runs to 15 residues. The ends lost 4 bases at V and 4 bases at J; junction bases unmatched: 10.

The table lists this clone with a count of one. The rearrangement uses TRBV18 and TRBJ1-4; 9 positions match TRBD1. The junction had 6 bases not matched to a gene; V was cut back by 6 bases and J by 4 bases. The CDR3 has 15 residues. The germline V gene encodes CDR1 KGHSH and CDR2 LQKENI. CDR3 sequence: CASSGTGILNEKLFF. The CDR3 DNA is TGTGCCAGCTCCGGGACAGGGATCCTTAATGAAAAACTGTTTTTT.

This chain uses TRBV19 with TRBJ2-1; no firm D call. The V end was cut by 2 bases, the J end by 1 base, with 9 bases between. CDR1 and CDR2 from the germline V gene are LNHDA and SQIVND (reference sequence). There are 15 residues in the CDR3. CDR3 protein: CASSIKAMSYNEQFF. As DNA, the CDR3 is TGTGCCAGTAGTATAAAGGCAATGTCCTACAATGAGCAGTTCTTC. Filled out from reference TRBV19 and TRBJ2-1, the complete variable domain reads DGGITQSPKYLFRKEGQNVTLSCEQNLNHDAMYWYRQDPGQGLRLIYYSQIVNDFQKGDIAEGYSVSREKKESFPLTVTSAQKNPTAFYLCASSIKAMSYNEQFFGPGTRLTVL.

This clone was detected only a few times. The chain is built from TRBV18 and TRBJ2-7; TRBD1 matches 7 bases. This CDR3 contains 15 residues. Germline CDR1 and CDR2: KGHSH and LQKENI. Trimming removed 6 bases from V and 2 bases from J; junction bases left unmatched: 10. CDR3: CASSFTGTAAYEQYF. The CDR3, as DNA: TGTGCCAGCTCGTTCACCGGGACAGCAGCCTACGAGCAGTACTTC.

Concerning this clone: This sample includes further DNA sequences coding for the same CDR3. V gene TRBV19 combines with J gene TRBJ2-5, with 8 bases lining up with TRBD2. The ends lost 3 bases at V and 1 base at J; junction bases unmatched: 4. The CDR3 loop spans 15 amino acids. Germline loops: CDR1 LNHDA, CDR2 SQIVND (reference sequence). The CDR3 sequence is CASSILAGGQETQYF. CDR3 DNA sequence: TGTGCCAGTAGTATTCTGGCGGGGGGCCAAGAGACCCAGTACTTC. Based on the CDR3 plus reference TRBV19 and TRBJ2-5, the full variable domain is DGGITQSPKYLFRKEGQNVTLSCEQNLNHDAMYWYRQDPGQGLRLIYYSQIVNDFQKGDIAEGYSVSREKKESFPLTVTSAQKNPTAFYLCASSILAGGQETQYFGPGTRLLVL.

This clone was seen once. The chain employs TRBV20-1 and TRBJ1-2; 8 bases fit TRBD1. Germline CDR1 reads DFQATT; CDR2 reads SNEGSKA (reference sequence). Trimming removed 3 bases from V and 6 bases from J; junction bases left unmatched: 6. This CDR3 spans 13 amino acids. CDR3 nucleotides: TGCAGTGCTAGTGACTCAGGGGGCGATGGCTACACCTTC. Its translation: CSASDSGGDGYTF.

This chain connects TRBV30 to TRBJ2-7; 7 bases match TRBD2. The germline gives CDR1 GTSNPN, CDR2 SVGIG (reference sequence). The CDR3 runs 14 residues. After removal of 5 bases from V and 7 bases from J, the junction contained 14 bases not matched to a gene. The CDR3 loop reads CAWASGAVLWEQYF. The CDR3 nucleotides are TGTGCCTGGGCAAGCGGGGCGGTTCTTTGGGAGCAGTACTTC. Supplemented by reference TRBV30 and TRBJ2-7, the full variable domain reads SQTIHQWPATLVQPVGSPLSLECTVEGTSNPNLYWYRQAAGRGLQLLFYSVGIGQISSEVPQNLSASRPQDRQFILSSKKLLLSDSGFYLCAWASGAVLWEQYFGPGTRLTVT.

The DNA for the CDR3 is TGTGCCAGCAGCTCCGACGGGACTAGCGGGGGGGCGGATACGCAGTATTTT. Residues: CASSSDGTSGGADTQYF. V usage is TRBV5-6 and J usage is TRBJ2-3; 16 bases agree with TRBD2. V lost 3 bases, J lost 6 bases, and 7 bases stayed unmatched. Per the germline V gene, CDR1 is SGHDT and CDR2 is YYEEEE. The CDR3 is 17 residues long.